The clone carrying this T cell receptor (beta chain) turned up a few times. The antigen is undetermined. This PCR relied on a set of 60 Vbeta primers and 13 Jbeta primers. The assay was immunoSEQ multiplex PCR, and TCRdb's table has in-frame clones only and misses some. The table includes some 210,000 clones, about 83% detected once. The sample comes from a study of cytomegalovirus exposure and HLA in healthy donors. Findings and caveats of the study: The study had only CMV serostatus as immune exposure information. Highest at DRB1 and lowest at HLA-C, TCR association rates differed among HLA loci in a later analysis.

This receptor was taken from a woman aged 45-65 years in good health and CMV-seropositive. The sample was PBMCs.

CDR3 region: CASSYLTENTEAFF. Written as DNA, the CDR3 is TGTGCCAGCAGCTACCTGACAGAGAACACTGAAGCTTTCTTT. The rearrangement uses TRBV7-9 and TRBJ1-1; D possibly corresponds to TRBD1 (5 bases). Trimming removed 4 bases from V and 1 base from J, with 10 bases in between. The CDR3 spans 14 residues. Germline-derived CDR1 and CDR2 are SEHNR and FQNEAQ (reference sequence).